The rows below give T cell receptor beta chains drawn from one sample of a study of cytomegalovirus exposure and HLA in healthy donors. Using immunoSEQ multiplex PCR, the repertoire was profiled, and TCRdb retains in-frame clones only, with some absent. The sample shows 150,000 to 160,000 clones, roughly 80% of them seen only once. Sequenced sample: PBMCs. The origin of the receptors is a man under 40 in good health and CMV-seropositive. The CDR3 runs from the conserved cysteine through the conserved F or W.

j_call,v_call,cdr3_aa
TRBJ1-3,TRBV10-3,CAISDPRGNTIYF
TRBJ1-5,TRBV7-6,CASSLARGENQPQHF
TRBJ2-7,TRBV6-6,CASSFGTTEIYEQYF
TRBJ1-2,TRBV5-4,CASSLEDREYGYTF
TRBJ1-3,TRBV5-1,CASSLVGTGDGNTIYF
TRBJ1-1,TRBV28,CASSLWQGIGTEAFF
TRBJ2-1,TRBV2,CASSEDPRLNEQFF
TRBJ2-5,TRBV7-2,CASSLARSETQYF
TRBJ1-1,TRBV11-3,CASSPRGTNTEAFF
TRBJ1-5,TRBV19,CASHIGQATGQPQHF
TRBJ2-6,TRBV4-2,CASSQEAGSGANVLTF
TRBJ2-3,TRBV6-6,CASRPHRGMGTDTQYF
TRBJ1-1,TRBV7-9,CASSFSGTRNTEAFF
TRBJ2-5,TRBV2,CAGGNRGRPETQYF
TRBJ2-7,TRBV11-2,CASSLLGLRGYEQYF
TRBJ2-5,TRBV7-3,CASSLSPAGGPWQETQYF
TRBJ2-3,TRBV28,CASSRTSGGTDTQYF
TRBJ2-3,TRBV5-4,CASSQGGTGRDTQYF
TRBJ2-7,TRBV28,CASSSPPDRVYEQYF
TRBJ2-1,TRBV7-2,CASSAPSGRASGQFF
TRBJ1-2,TRBV28,CASRRVPQNYGYTF
TRBJ2-6,TRBV5-1,CASSLEGAGANVLTF
TRBJ2-5,TRBV7-2,CASSSQGRETQYF
TRBJ2-6,TRBV4-1,CASSQGQTGANVLTF
TRBJ1-5,TRBV7-2,CASSYSGTGAQPQHF
TRBJ2-3,TRBV2,CASREGGRAGLDTQYF
TRBJ2-1,TRBV7-9,CASSPPGLAFNEQFF
TRBJ2-1,TRBV5-1,CASSSTAGTGGNEQFF
TRBJ2-7,TRBV9,CASSATSGAFEQYF
TRBJ1-3,TRBV5-6,CASSHTGVGPSGNTIYF
.,TRBV5-1,CASSSNPQGNEQYF